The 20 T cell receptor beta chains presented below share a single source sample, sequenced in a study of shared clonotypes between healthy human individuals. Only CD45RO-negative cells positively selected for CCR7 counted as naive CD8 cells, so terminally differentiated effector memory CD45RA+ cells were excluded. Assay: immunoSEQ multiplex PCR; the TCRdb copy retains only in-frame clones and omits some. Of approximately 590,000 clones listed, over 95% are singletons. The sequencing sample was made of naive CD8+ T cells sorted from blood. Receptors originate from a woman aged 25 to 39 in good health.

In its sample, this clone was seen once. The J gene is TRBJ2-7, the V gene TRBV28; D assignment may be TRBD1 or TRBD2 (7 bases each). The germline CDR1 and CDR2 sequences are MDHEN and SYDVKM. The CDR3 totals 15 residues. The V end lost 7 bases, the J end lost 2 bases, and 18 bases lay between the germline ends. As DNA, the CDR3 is TGTGCCAGCACCCCAGCGGGGACAGCTACCTACGAGCAGTACTTC. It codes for CASTPAGTATYEQYF.

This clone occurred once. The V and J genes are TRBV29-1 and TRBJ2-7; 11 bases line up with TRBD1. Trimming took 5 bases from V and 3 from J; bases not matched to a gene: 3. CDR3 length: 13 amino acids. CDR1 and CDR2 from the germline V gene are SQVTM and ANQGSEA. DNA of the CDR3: TGCAGCGTTAGGACAGGGGGCGGCTACGAGCAGTACTTC. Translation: CSVRTGGGYEQYF.

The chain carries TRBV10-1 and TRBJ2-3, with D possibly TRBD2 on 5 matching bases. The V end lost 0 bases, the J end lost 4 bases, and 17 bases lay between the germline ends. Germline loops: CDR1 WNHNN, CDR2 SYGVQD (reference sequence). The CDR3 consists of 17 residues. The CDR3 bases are TGCGCCAGCAGTGAGTCGAATAATTTCGGGGTGGCAGATACGCAGTATTTT. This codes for CASSESNNFGVADTQYF.

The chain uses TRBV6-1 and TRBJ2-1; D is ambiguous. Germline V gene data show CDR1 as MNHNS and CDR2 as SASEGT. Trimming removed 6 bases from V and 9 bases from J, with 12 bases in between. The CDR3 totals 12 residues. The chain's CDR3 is CASRFLQIEQFF. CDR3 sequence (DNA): TGTGCCAGCAGGTTCTTACAGATTGAGCAGTTCTTC.

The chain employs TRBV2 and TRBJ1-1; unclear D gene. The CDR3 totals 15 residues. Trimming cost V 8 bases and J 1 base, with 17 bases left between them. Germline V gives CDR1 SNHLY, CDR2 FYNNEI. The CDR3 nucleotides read TGTGCCAGCCCCCGGGCGGGTGGTAGGAACACTGAAGCTTTCTTT. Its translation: CASPRAGGRNTEAFF.

For the CDR3, the DNA is TGTGCCAGCAGTTCCACAGGAGGGGGCGTCGAGCAGTACTTC. Translated, it gives CASSSTGGGVEQYF. This sequence joins TRBV28 and TRBJ2-7, with D possibly matching TRBD1 (7 bases). V lost 4 bases, J lost 6 bases, and 16 bases lay in between. The CDR3 is made up of 14 amino acids. The V gene's germline CDR1 is MDHEN and CDR2 SYDVKM.

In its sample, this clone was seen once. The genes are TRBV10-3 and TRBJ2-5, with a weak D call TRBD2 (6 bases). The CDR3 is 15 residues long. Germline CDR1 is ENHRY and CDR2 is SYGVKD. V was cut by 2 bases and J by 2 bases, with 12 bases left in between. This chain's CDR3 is CAISEEGLTQETQYF. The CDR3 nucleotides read TGTGCCATCAGTGAGGAAGGACTAACACAAGAGACCCAGTACTTC.

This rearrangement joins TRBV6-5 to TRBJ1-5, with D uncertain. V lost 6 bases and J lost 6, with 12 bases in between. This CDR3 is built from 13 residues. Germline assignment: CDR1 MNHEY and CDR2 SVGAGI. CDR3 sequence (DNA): TGTGCCAGCAGCTCAACATCGTCTCAGCCCCAGCATTTT. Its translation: CASSSTSSQPQHF.

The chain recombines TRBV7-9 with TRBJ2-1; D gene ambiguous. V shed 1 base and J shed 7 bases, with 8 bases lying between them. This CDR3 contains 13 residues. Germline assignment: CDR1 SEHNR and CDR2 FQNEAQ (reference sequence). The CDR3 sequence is CASSLGARNEQFF. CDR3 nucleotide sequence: TGTGCCAGCAGCTTAGGTGCCCGTAATGAGCAGTTCTTC.

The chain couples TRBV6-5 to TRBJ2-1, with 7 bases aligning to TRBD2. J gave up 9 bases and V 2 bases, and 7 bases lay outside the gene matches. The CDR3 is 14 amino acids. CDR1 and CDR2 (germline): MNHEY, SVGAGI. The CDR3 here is CASSYGAGVGEQFF. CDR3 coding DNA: TGTGCCAGCAGTTACGGTGCGGGGGTCGGTGAGCAGTTCTTC.

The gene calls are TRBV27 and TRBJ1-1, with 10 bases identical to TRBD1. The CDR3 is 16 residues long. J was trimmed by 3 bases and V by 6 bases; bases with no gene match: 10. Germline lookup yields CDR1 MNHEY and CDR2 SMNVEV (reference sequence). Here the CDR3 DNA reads TGTGCCAGCAGCCGACCAAAGGGACAGGGGCACACTGAAGCTTTCTTT. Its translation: CASSRPKGQGHTEAFF.

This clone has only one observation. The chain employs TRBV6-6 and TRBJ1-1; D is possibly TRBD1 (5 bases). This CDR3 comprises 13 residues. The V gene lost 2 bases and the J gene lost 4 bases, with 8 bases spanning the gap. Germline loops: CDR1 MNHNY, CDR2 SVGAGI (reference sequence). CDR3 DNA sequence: TGTGCCAGCAGTTACGGGGCTAGCACTGAAGCTTTCTTT. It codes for CASSYGASTEAFF.

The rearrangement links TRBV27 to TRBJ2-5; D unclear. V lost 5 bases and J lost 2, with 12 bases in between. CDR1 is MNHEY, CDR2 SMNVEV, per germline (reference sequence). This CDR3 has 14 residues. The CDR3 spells CASSPWNVQETQYF. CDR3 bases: TGTGCCAGCAGTCCCTGGAATGTTCAAGAGACCCAGTACTTC.

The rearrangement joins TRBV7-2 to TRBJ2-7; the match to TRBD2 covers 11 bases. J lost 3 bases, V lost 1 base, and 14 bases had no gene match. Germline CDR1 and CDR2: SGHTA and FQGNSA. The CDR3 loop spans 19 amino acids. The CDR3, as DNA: TGTGCCAGCAGCTTAGAATTGGGTAGCGGGAGGGCCCTAGGCTACGAGCAGTACTTC. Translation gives CASSLELGSGRALGYEQYF.

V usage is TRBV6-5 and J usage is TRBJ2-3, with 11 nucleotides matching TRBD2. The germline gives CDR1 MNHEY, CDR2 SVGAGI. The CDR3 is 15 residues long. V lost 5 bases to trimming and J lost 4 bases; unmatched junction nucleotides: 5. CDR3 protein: CASSQLAGDPDTQYF. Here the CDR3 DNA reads TGTGCCAGCAGTCAACTAGCGGGAGACCCAGATACGCAGTATTTT.

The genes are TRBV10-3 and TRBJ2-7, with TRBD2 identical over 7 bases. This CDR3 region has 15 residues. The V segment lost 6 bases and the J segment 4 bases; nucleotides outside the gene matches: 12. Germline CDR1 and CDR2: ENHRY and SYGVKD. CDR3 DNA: TGTGCCATCAGGGACCCGACTAGCAAGTGGTACGAGCAGTACTTC. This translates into CAIRDPTSKWYEQYF.

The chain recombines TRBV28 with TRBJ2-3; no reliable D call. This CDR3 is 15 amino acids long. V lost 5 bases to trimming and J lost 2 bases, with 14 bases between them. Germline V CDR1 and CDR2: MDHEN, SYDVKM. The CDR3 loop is CASSPGPTLTDTQYF. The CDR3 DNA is TGTGCCAGCAGTCCCGGGCCCACGCTCACAGATACGCAGTATTTT.

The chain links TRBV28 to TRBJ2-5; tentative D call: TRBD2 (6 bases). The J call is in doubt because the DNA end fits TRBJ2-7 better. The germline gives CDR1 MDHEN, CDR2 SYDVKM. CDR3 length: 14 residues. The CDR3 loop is CASRTGLQAYEQYF. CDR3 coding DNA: TGTGCCAGCAGGACGGGACTTCAAGCCTACGAGCAGTACTTC.

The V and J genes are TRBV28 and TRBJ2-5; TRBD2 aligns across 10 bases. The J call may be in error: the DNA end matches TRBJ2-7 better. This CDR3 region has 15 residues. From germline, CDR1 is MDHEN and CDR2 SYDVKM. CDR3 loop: CASSLLAGVPHEQYF. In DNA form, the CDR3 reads TGTGCCAGCAGTTTACTAGCGGGAGTCCCCCACGAGCAGTACTTC.

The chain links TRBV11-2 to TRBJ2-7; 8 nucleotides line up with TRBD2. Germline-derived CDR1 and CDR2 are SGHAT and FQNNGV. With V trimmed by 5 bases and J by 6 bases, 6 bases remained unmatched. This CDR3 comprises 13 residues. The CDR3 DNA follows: TGTGCCAGCAGCCCCGGGACTAGAGTCGAGCAGTACTTC. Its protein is CASSPGTRVEQYF.